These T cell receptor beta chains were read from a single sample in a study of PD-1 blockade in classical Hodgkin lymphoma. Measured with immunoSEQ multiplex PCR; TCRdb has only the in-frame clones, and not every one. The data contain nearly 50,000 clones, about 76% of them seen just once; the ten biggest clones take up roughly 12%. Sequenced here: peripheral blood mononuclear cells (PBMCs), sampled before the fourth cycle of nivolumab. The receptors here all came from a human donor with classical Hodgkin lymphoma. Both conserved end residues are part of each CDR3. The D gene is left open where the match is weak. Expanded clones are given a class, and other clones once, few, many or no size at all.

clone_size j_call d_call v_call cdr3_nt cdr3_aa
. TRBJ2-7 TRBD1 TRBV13 TGTGCCAGCAGTACAAGACAGGGAAGGTTCCAGTACGAGCAGTACTTC CASSTRQGRFQYEQYF
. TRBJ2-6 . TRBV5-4 TGTGCCAGCAGCCCATGGCCTGTCCAGGGATCTGGGGCCAACGTCCTGACTTTC CASSPWPVQGSGANVLTF
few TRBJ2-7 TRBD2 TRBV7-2 TGTGCCAGCAGCTTCGGACTAGCGGCGGGCGAGCAGTACTTC CASSFGLAAGEQYF
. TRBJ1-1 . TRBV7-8 TGTGCCAGCAGCTTAGTTTTAGGGGGAAACACTGAAGCTTTCTTT CASSLVLGGNTEAFF
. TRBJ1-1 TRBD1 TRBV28 TGTGCCAGCAGTTTGGGGACAGGGGAAGCTTTCTTT CASSLGTGEAFF
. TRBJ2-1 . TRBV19 TGTGCCAGTAGTATAGTTGGGGCGGATGAGCAGTTCTTC CASSIVGADEQFF
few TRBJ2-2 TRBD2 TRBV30 TGTGCCTGGAGTGTACGAGCTAGCGGGTCGAACACCGGGGAGCTGTTTTTT CAWSVRASGSNTGELFF
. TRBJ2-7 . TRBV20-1 TGCAGTGCTAGAGGAGTCGCCGAGCAGTACTTC CSARGVAEQYF
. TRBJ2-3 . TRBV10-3 TGTGCCATCAAGGGTAGCGAGAGAGATACGCAGTATTTT CAIKGSERDTQYF
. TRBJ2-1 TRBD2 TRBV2 TGTGCCAGCAGTGTAGAACTGGGACTAGCGTCCTACAATGAGCAGTTCTTC CASSVELGLASYNEQFF
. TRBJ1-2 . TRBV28 TGTGCCAGCAGTTCAGTGGAACGGTATTATGGCTACACCTTC CASSSVERYYGYTF
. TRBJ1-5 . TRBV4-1 TGCGCCAGCAGCGATACACGGACTTTTCAGCCCCAGCATTTT CASSDTRTFQPQHF
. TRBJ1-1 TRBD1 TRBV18 TGTGCCAGCTCATCTCGGACAGGGCAGGACACTGAAGCTTTCTTT CASSSRTGQDTEAFF
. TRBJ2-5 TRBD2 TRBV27 TGTGCCAGCAGTTTGCGACTAGCGGGAGAGACCCAGTACTTC CASSLRLAGETQYF
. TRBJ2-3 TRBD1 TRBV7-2 TGTGCCAGCAGCTTAGCGAGACAGGGGGCTTATACGCAGTATTTT CASSLARQGAYTQYF
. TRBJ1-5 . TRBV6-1 TGTGCCGCCAAGGGTGCCGTTGTCGGCAATCAGCCCCAGCATTTT CAAKGAVVGNQPQHF
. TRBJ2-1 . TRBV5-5 TGTGCCAGCAGCTTGGTTTCAACGTACAATGAGCAGTTCTTC CASSLVSTYNEQFF
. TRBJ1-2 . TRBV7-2 TGTGCCAGCAGCAAACCTGGACAGCCCTATGGCTACACCTTC CASSKPGQPYGYTF
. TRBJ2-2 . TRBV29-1 TGCAGCGTTGAAAGCGGTTTTGCCGGGGAGCTGTTTTTT CSVESGFAGELFF
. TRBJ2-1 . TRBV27 TGTGCCAGCAGTTACGTGGGGAATGAGCAGTTCTTC CASSYVGNEQFF
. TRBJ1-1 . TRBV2 TGTGCCAGCAGTGTGGGAGTTGATAACACTGAAGCTTTCTTT CASSVGVDNTEAFF
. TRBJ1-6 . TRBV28 TGTGCCAGCAGTGGGTATACAGGGAATTCACCCCTCCACTTT CASSGYTGNSPLHF
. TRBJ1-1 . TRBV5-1 TGCGCCAGCAGCTGGGGGTCCCCCACTGAAGCTTTCTTT CASSWGSPTEAFF
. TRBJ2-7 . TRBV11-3 TGTGCCAGCAGCGCAAGAACCTACGAGCAGTACTTC CASSARTYEQYF
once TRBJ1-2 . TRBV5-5 TGTGCCAGCAGCTTGCGGGGTGGTGGCTACACCTTC CASSLRGGGYTF
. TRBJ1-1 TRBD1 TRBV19 TGTGCCAGTTCCGGGACAGGGAGTGCTGAAGCTTTCTTT CASSGTGSAEAFF
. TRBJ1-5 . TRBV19 TGTGCCAGTAGTATTGGCCCGGAGAGGCCCCAGCATTTT CASSIGPERPQHF
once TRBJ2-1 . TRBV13 TGTGCCAGCAGCTTGACGACCTACAATGAGCAGTTCTTC CASSLTTYNEQFF
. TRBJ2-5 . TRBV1 TGCACCAGCAGCCCAGAACGGGACCAAGAAGATCAAGAGACCCAGTACTTC CTSSPERDQEDQETQYF
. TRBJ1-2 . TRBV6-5 TGTGCCAGCAGTTATGGACTCAAGGTTGGCTACACCTTC CASSYGLKVGYTF
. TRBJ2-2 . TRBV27 TGTGCCAGCAGGCGGACCATGTATGCCCCAAACCCGAACACCGGGGAGCTGTTTTTT CASRRTMYAPNPNTGELFF
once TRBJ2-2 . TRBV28 TGTGCCAGCAGCCTCCGAGGGTCGAGTAACACCGGGGAGCTGTTTTTT CASSLRGSSNTGELFF
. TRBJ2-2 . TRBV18 TGTGCCAGCTCACCACGCCAGGACTCCACCGGGGAGCTGTTTTTT CASSPRQDSTGELFF
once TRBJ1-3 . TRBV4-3 TGCGCCAGCAGCCAAGATCCCAGCCTATCTGGAAACACCATATATTTT CASSQDPSLSGNTIYF
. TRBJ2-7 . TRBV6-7 TGTGCCAGCAGTTACCCCCTTAAGACAGAAGATTACGAGCAGTACTTC CASSYPLKTEDYEQYF
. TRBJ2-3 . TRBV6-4 TGTGCCAGCAGTGCCTTTCCCACAGATACGCAGTATTTT CASSAFPTDTQYF
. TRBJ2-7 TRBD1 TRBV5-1 TGCGCCAGCAGCTTGGGGACAGGGGGATACGAGCAGTACTTC CASSLGTGGYEQYF
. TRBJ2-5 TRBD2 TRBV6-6 TGTGCCAGCAGCCCTAGCGGGGTGAGTGCAGAGACCCAGTACTTC CASSPSGVSAETQYF
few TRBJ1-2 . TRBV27 TGTGCCAGCAGCCCCGGGCCCCAGGCCGGCTACACCTTC CASSPGPQAGYTF
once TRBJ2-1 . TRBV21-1 TGTGCCAGCAGCAAAAACAAAAGGGCGACTTACAATGAGCAGTTCTTC CASSKNKRATYNEQFF
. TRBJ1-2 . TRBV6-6 TGTGCCAGCAGTCCTGCCACCCATGGCTACACCTTC CASSPATHGYTF
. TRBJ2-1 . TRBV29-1 TGCAGCGTTGCGGCGGGATCTAACAATGAGCAGTTCTTC CSVAAGSNNEQFF
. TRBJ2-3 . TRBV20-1 TGCAGTGTAATCTTCGGGGATACGCAGTATTTT CSVIFGDTQYF
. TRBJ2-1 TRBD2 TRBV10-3 TGTGCCATCAGTGAGGGACTAGCGATTTACAATGAGCAGTTCTTC CAISEGLAIYNEQFF
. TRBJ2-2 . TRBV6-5 TGTGCCAGCAGTTACCGAGCGGTGAACACCGGGGAGCTGTTTTTT CASSYRAVNTGELFF
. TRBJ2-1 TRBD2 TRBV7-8 TGTGCCAGCAGCTTAGCGGGCCAGCGGGGACCTCCTGGCAATGAGCAGTTCTTC CASSLAGQRGPPGNEQFF
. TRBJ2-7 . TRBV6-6 TGTGCCAGCACCCCGGACTTTTCCTACGAGCAGTACTTC CASTPDFSYEQYF
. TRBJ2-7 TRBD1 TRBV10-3 TGTGCCATCAGTGGCCGGACAGGGATCTCCTACGAGCAGTACTTC CAISGRTGISYEQYF
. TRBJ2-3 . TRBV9 TGTGCCAGCAGCGTAGAAGGCTGGTATGGAGATACGCAGTATTTT CASSVEGWYGDTQYF